Presented here are 26 T cell receptor beta chains from one specimen sequenced in a study of blood T cell repertoires in COVID-19 (TCRdb year 2020). Library construction relied on the immunoSEQ multiplex PCR assay. Held by TCRdb, this immuneACCESS table contains in-frame sequences only and omits some clones. Under half of the omission traces to an unresolved V gene where checked; the cause of the rest is unknown. This sample is represented by about 280,000 clones; 85% of them were singletons. The ten largest clones represent 10% to 15% of the sample. The material sequenced was peripheral blood. The origin of the receptors is a human donor in a cohort sampled during active COVID-19.

The rearrangement links TRBV7-2 to TRBJ1-5; D not certain. The V and J ends lost 6 bases and 3 bases respectively, with 9 bases between them. This CDR3 spans 13 amino acids. The V gene's germline CDR1 is SGHTA and CDR2 FQGNSA. The DNA for the CDR3 is TGTGCCAGCAGACTCACCTTCAATCAGCCCCAGCATTTT. Its protein is CASRLTFNQPQHF.

The chain carries TRBV2 and TRBJ2-1; D uncertain. Germline V gene sequence: CDR1 SNHLY, CDR2 FYNNEI. The ends were cut back, 5 bases at V and 8 bases at J, with 10 bases in the middle. This CDR3 comprises 12 residues. CDR3 protein: CASSLQIDEQFF. The DNA of the CDR3 is TGTGCCAGCAGTCTCCAGATCGATGAGCAGTTCTTC. Full variable domain (missing parts from reference TRBV2 and TRBJ2-1): EPEVTQTPSHQVTQMGQEVILRCVPISNHLYFYWYRQILGQKVEFLVSFYNNEISEKSEIFDDQFSVERPDGSNFTLKIRSTKLEDSAMYFCASSLQIDEQFFGPGTRLTVL.

This clone was seen many times. The J gene is TRBJ1-1, the V gene TRBV18; D not certain. The CDR3 is 17 residues long. With 3 bases removed from V and 4 bases from J, the gap between germline ends came to 21 bases. Germline CDR1 is KGHSH and CDR2 is LQKENI. CDR3 nucleotides: TGTGCCAGCTCACCTCCGGAGAGTTTGGGTTCGGGCACTGAAGCTTTCTTT. Translated, it gives CASSPPESLGSGTEAFF.

The CDR3 region is CASSLSGDSNQPQHF. The CDR3, as DNA: TGTGCCAGCAGCTTGTCAGGGGATAGCAATCAGCCCCAGCATTTT. V gene TRBV7-9 combines with J gene TRBJ1-5, with a weak D call TRBD1 (6 bases). Trimming cost V 3 bases and J 0 bases, with 9 bases left between them. The CDR3 is made up of 15 amino acids. Germline lookup yields CDR1 SEHNR and CDR2 FQNEAQ (reference sequence).

The rearrangement joins TRBV9 to TRBJ2-5; TRBD2 matches 7 bases. Losses at the gene ends were 0 bases for V and 5 bases for J; bases not matched to a gene: 7. CDR3 length equals 15 residues. Germline loops: CDR1 SGDLS, CDR2 YYNGEE. The CDR3 DNA is TGTGCCAGCAGCGTAGGAGCGGGATTATCGGAGACCCAGTACTTC. This gives the protein CASSVGAGLSETQYF. The variable domain in full, with the rest retrieved from reference TRBV9 and TRBJ2-5, is DSGVTQTPKHLITATGQRVTLRCSPRSGDLSVYWYQQSLDQGLQFLIQYYNGEERAKGNILERFSAQQFPDLHSELNLSSLELGDSALYFCASSVGAGLSETQYFGPGTRLLVL.

The CDR3 DNA reads as TGTGCCAGCAGTGGCGCACAGGGACATGGACTGCGCAATCAGCCCCAGCATTTT. Its translation is CASSGAQGHGLRNQPQHF. The chain uses TRBV6-1 and TRBJ1-5, with D possibly matching TRBD1 (6 bases). V was clipped by 4 bases and J by 2 bases, with 21 bases between them. The germline gives CDR1 MNHNS, CDR2 SASEGT. The CDR3 contains 18 residues.

CDR3 nucleotide sequence: TGTGCCATCAGTGAAAGGGGTCCGGTCACCGGGGAGCTGTTTTTT. Residues: CAISERGPVTGELFF. V is TRBV10-3 and J is TRBJ2-2; weak D call: TRBD1 (5 bases). Between the trimmed V and J ends, which lost 3 bases and 4 bases, there was a span of 12 bases. In germline, CDR1 is ENHRY, CDR2 SYGVKD. The CDR3 length is 15 residues.

This rearrangement joins TRBV5-1 to TRBJ2-7; D possibly corresponds to TRBD2 (7 bases). Germline lookup yields CDR1 SGHRS and CDR2 YFSETQ. V dropped 4 bases and J dropped 7 bases, with 21 bases sitting between them. CDR3 length equals 15 residues. The CDR3 coding sequence is TGCGCCAGCAGCCGGGCGGAGGGGGGAGGGAAGGAGCAGTACTTC. As protein: CASSRAEGGGKEQYF.

This sequence joins TRBV5-1 and TRBJ2-1; weak D call: TRBD2 (5 bases). CDR1 is SGHRS, CDR2 YFSETQ, per germline. V was shortened by 2 bases and J by 5 bases, with 17 bases between the two germline ends. The CDR3 spans 16 residues. The CDR3 loop reads CASSFGPLDNNNEQFF. Here the CDR3 DNA reads TGCGCCAGCAGCTTCGGTCCACTAGACAATAACAATGAGCAGTTCTTC.

The rearrangement links TRBV21-1 to TRBJ2-1; TRBD1, as called in the table, went unchecked against the DNA. TRBV21-1 corresponds to a pseudogene. CDR3 length: 13 residues. Written as DNA, the CDR3 is TGTGCCAGCAAAAACAGGAGTGGGAATGAGCAGTTCTTC. This sequence encodes CASKNRSGNEQFF.

The chain combines TRBV11-2 with TRBJ1-5; maybe TRBD1 (5 bases). Germline V gene sequence: CDR1 SGHAT, CDR2 FQNNGV. There are 12 residues in the CDR3. The V end lost 4 bases, the J end lost 11 bases, and 12 bases lay between the germline ends. CDR3 sequence: CASSSPSGAQHF. The DNA of the CDR3 is TGTGCCAGCAGCTCCCCCTCGGGGGCCCAGCATTTT.

The DNA for the CDR3 is TGTGCCAGCAGCCAAGACCCGACTAGCGGGAGCTACGAGCAGTACTTC. As protein: CASSQDPTSGSYEQYF. This sequence joins TRBV4-2 and TRBJ2-7, with 12 bases that match TRBD2. The CDR3 runs 16 residues. Germline CDR1 and CDR2: LGHNA and YNFKEQ. V was clipped by 0 bases and J by 3 bases; unmatched bases: 3.

V is TRBV7-9 and J is TRBJ2-6; tentative D call: TRBD2 (6 bases). CDR3 length equals 13 residues. Deletions cut 5 bases from V and 5 bases from J, with 7 bases between. Germline loops: CDR1 SEHNR, CDR2 FQNEAQ (reference sequence). The chain's CDR3 is CASSAGRANVLTF. The CDR3 nucleotides are TGTGCCAGCAGCGCGGGAAGGGCCAACGTCCTGACTTTC. Full variable domain (outside the CDR3, taken from reference TRBV7-9 and TRBJ2-6): DTGVSQNPRHKITKRGQNVTFRCDPISEHNRLYWYRQTLGQGPEFLTYFQNEAQLEKSRLLSDRFSAERPKGSFSTLEIQRTEQGDSAMYLCASSAGRANVLTFGAGSRLTVL.

The V gene is TRBV19, the J gene TRBJ2-7; TRBD1 agrees at 8 bases. The CDR3 totals 13 residues. In germline, CDR1 is LNHDA, CDR2 SQIVND (reference sequence). Losses at the gene ends were 9 bases for V and 2 bases for J; bases not matched to a gene: 6. CDR3 loop: CASMQTGAYEQYF. CDR3 nucleotide sequence: TGTGCCAGCATGCAGACAGGGGCCTACGAGCAGTACTTC.

The chain employs TRBV4-1 and TRBJ2-1; perhaps TRBD2 as D (6 bases). CDR3 length: 17 residues. Trimming took off 4 bases at V and 3 bases at J, with 19 bases between the two ends. Germline V gives CDR1 MGHRA, CDR2 YSYEKL. The CDR3 nucleotides are TGCGCCAGCAGCCGGTTAAATAGCGGAGCTAGCTACAATGAGCAGTTCTTC. It is translated as CASSRLNSGASYNEQFF.

The genes are TRBV28 and TRBJ1-1; D unresolved. This CDR3 comprises 13 residues. Germline-derived CDR1 and CDR2 are MDHEN and SYDVKM. The V and J ends lost 3 bases and 2 bases respectively, with 7 bases between them. CDR3 region: CASSFVQNTEAFF. For the CDR3, the DNA is TGTGCCAGCAGTTTCGTACAAAACACTGAAGCTTTCTTT.

The J gene is TRBJ2-7, the V gene TRBV28; TRBD2 matches at 11 bases. Germline V gene data show CDR1 as MDHEN and CDR2 as SYDVKM. The CDR3 length is 13 residues. V dropped 2 bases and J dropped 6; count of bases not matched to a gene: 0. CDR3 loop: CASSLLAGGEQYF. In DNA, the CDR3 is TGTGCCAGCAGTTTACTAGCGGGAGGCGAGCAGTACTTC.

The J gene is TRBJ1-6, the V gene TRBV29-1; 9 positions agree with TRBD1. Germline CDR1 is SQVTM and CDR2 is ANQGSEA. The V gene end was trimmed by 5 bases and the J gene end by 9 bases; junction bases not matched to a gene: 8. The CDR3 is 14 amino acids. Here the CDR3 reads CSVCLDRGGSPLHF. DNA for the CDR3: TGCAGCGTTTGCCTAGACAGGGGGGGTTCACCCCTCCACTTT. The full variable domain, with the rest looked up from reference TRBV29-1 and TRBJ1-6, is SAVISQKPSRDICQRGTSLTIQCQVDSQVTMMFWYRQQPGQSLTLIATANQGSEATYESGFVIDKFPISRPNLTFSTLTVSNMSPEDSSIYLCSVCLDRGGSPLHFGNGTRLTVT.

The chain joins TRBV19 to TRBJ2-3, with TRBD1 identical over 7 bases. Per the germline V gene, CDR1 is LNHDA and CDR2 is SQIVND (reference sequence). The CDR3 loop spans 16 amino acids. The V and J ends lost 9 bases and 8 bases, in that order; junction bases with no gene match: 20. The CDR3 sequence: CASSGDRDSPSPTQYF. Written as DNA, the CDR3 is TGTGCCAGCTCTGGGGACCGGGACAGTCCTTCTCCTACGCAGTATTTT.

The V gene is TRBV19, the J gene TRBJ1-4; D unresolved. The germline V gene has CDR1 LNHDA and CDR2 SQIVND (reference sequence). V lost 4 bases and J lost 1, with 10 bases in between. The CDR3 has 15 residues. The CDR3, as DNA: TGTGCCAGTAGTAAAAGTCGGGGAACTAATGAAAAACTGTTTTTT. Residues: CASSKSRGTNEKLFF.

The rearrangement joins TRBV25-1 to TRBJ2-7, with TRBD1 as a possible D gene (5 bases). The length of the CDR3 is 14 residues. V was trimmed by 8 bases and J by 0 bases, leaving 14 bases between them. The germline V gene has CDR1 MGHDK and CDR2 SYGVNS. The CDR3 DNA sequence: TGTGCCAGCCGCTTAGGGGTGAACTCCTACGAGCAGTACTTC. This codes for CASRLGVNSYEQYF.

This clone appeared a single time. V is TRBV7-2 and J is TRBJ2-7, with 8 bases lining up with TRBD2. The V segment lost 3 bases and the J segment 6 bases; nucleotides outside the gene matches: 10. The V gene's germline CDR1 is SGHTA and CDR2 FQGNSA. There are 15 residues in the CDR3. CDR3 sequence (DNA): TGTGCCAGCAGCTTTAAGACTAGCGTGGGCGCCGAGCAGTACTTC. Its protein product is CASSFKTSVGAEQYF.

CDR3 sequence (DNA): TGTGCCAGCAGCCGGACAGGGATAGGTAGCAATGAGCAGTTCTTC. It is translated as CASSRTGIGSNEQFF. The J gene is TRBJ2-1, the V gene TRBV27, with 8 bases that match TRBD1. V shed 6 bases and J 6 bases; nucleotides not matched to a gene: 10. Germline lookup yields CDR1 MNHEY and CDR2 SMNVEV (reference sequence). The CDR3 extends over 15 amino acids.

The chain employs TRBV28 and TRBJ1-1, with D hard to call. Looked up from germline, CDR1 is MDHEN and CDR2 is SYDVKM. The length of the CDR3 is 14 residues. V shed 9 bases and J shed 1 base, with 15 bases lying between them. The CDR3 protein is CASSLAGKNTEAFF. DNA for the CDR3: TGTGCCAGTTCCCTCGCAGGAAAGAACACTGAAGCTTTCTTT.

This CDR3 is CASSETGVYQPQHF. Written as DNA, the CDR3 is TGTGCCAGCAGTGAGACAGGTGTTTATCAGCCCCAGCATTTT. V usage is TRBV27 and J usage is TRBJ1-5; the D gene is possibly TRBD1 (6 bases). The CDR3 runs 14 residues. The germline V and J ends were trimmed by 5 bases and 5 bases, with 13 bases remaining between them. Germline CDR1 and CDR2: MNHEY and SMNVEV (reference sequence).

The rearrangement uses TRBV15 and TRBJ2-6, with D unresolved. Trimming took 5 bases from V and 3 from J, leaving 8 bases between them. The length of the CDR3 is 14 residues. Germline CDR1 reads LNHNV; CDR2 reads YYDKDF (reference sequence). CDR3 DNA sequence: TGTGCCACCAGCCCCTCAGGTGGGGCCAACGTCCTGACTTTC. Translation gives CATSPSGGANVLTF.